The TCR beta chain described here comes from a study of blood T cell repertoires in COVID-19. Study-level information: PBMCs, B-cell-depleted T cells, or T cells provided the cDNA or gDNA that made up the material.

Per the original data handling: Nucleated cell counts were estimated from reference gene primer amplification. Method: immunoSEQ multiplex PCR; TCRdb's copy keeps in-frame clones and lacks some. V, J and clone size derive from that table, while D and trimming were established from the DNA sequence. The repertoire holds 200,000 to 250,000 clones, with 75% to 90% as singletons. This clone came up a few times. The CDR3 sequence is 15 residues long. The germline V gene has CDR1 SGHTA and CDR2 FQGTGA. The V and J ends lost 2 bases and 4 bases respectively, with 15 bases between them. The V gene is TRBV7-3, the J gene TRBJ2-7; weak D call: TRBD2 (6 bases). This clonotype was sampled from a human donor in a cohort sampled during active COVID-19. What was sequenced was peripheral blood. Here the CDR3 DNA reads TGTGCCAGCAGCTTATTGCCAGACGCGGGGTACGAGCAGTACTTC. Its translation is CASSLLPDAGYEQYF.